One and the same sample provided the 32 T cell receptor beta chains below, sequenced in a study of spatial heterogeneity in lung cancer. Study-level points and caveats: Counts of expanded intratumoral alpha and beta TCRs tracked tumor mutation counts.

TCRdb analysed the 5' RACE reads with MiXCR anew, one entry per CDR3 protein. The sample shows 9,500 to 11,000 distinct CDR3 sequences, more than 10% of them seen only once. Stated time point: sample taken at primary tumor resection. These receptors have no identified antigens. The sequencing used lung tumor tissue, collected at surgery. The origin of the receptors is a male donor with early-stage non-small cell lung cancer.

This clonotype is medium-sized (0.01 to 0.1%) in the sample. The library was designed around alpha chains, so this beta chain is a stray read whose abundance carries little weight. V and J are TRBV7-9 and TRBJ1-1; a possible D gene is TRBD1 (5 bases). Trimming cost V 2 bases and J 8 bases, with 18 bases left between them. Germline V gene data show CDR1 as SEHNR and CDR2 as FQNEAQ (reference sequence). This CDR3 has 15 amino acids. This CDR3 reads CASSLPSIHRGEAFF. The CDR3 nucleotides read TGTGCCAGCAGCTTACCCTCAATACACCGGGGGGAAGCTTTCTTT.

Many counts were recorded for this clonotype. The library was designed around alpha chains, so this beta chain is a stray read whose abundance carries little weight. V is TRBV7-6 and J is TRBJ2-7; TRBD1 aligns across 7 bases. Germline values: CDR1 SGHVS, CDR2 FNYEAQ. Germline trimming cut 5 bases from V and 2 bases from J; bases unmatched to any gene: 6. The CDR3 totals 14 residues. CDR3 nucleotide sequence: TGTGCCAGCAGCCGAGAGGGGGCCACCTACGAGCAGTACTTC. Its protein is CASSREGATYEQYF.

By share, this clonotype counts as medium-sized. For a library built for alpha chains, this beta chain is a stray read; little rests on its size. The chain is built from TRBV20-1 and TRBJ2-7; weak D call: TRBD2 (6 bases). Germline V lookup: CDR1 DFQATT, CDR2 SNEGSKA (reference sequence). The CDR3 length is 16 residues. Trimming removed 1 base at V and 5 bases at J, with 21 bases between. The CDR3 coding sequence is TGCAGTGCTAGAGCTCCTACGGGAGCACCTTCCAACGAGCAGTACTTC. Protein product: CSARAPTGAPSNEQYF.

This clonotype is medium-sized by share. This beta chain is an off-target read within a library intended for alpha chains, so its frequency means little. The chain carries TRBV6-2 or TRBV6-3 and TRBJ2-7, with 10 bases matching TRBD1. The germline V gene encodes CDR1 MNHEY and CDR2 SVGEGT. CDR3 length equals 15 residues. J was trimmed by 4 bases and V by 6 bases; bases with no gene match: 9. The CDR3 sequence: CASRTTRTGGYEQYF. CDR3 DNA sequence: TGTGCCAGCAGAACCACGAGGACAGGGGGGTACGAGCAGTACTTC.

This clonotype has ten or more counts. This beta chain was picked up by a library intended for alpha chains and is off target, so its count carries little meaning. This chain joins TRBV6-2 or TRBV6-3 and TRBJ2-1; TRBD2 matches 8 bases. In germline, CDR1 is MNHEY, CDR2 SVGEGT. The CDR3 loop spans 13 amino acids. The CDR3 loop is CAAAGGPYNEQFF. The CDR3 coding sequence is TGTGCGGCGGCGGGAGGACCATACAATGAGCAGTTCTTC.

In this sample, this clonotype turned up many times. The library was designed around alpha chains, so this beta chain is a stray read whose abundance carries little weight. As DNA, the CDR3 is TGCGCCAGCAGCTTGGGATTAGTTCGGACAAAAGAGACCCAGTACTTC. Encoded protein: CASSLGLVRTKETQYF. V and J are TRBV5-1 and TRBJ2-5, with D tentatively TRBD1 (5 bases). The germline V and J ends were trimmed by 0 bases and 3 bases, with 15 bases remaining between them. The CDR3 spans 16 residues. CDR1 and CDR2 from the germline V gene are SGHRS and YFSETQ.

This clonotype appeared a few times. Little can be read into the size of this beta chain, an off-target read in a library designed for alpha chains. The chain recombines TRBV20-1 with TRBJ2-4; TRBD2 might be the D (6 bases). The CDR3 loop spans 12 amino acids. Germline V gene data show CDR1 as DFQATT and CDR2 as SNEGSKA (reference sequence). V gave up 4 bases and J gave up 7 bases, with 11 bases separating them. CDR3 nucleotide sequence: TGCAGTGCTATCGGACTACCCAACATTCAGTACTTC. This translates into CSAIGLPNIQYF.

This clonotype was observed many times. Being off target in a library aimed at alpha chains, this beta chain has a size of little meaning. The V gene is TRBV12-3 or TRBV12-4, the J gene TRBJ1-5; no definite D call. CDR3 length: 13 amino acids. V was pared by 6 bases and J by 5 bases, with 11 bases between. CDR3 sequence: CASSFPPDQPQHF. CDR3 sequence (DNA): TGTGCCAGCAGCTTCCCTCCCGATCAGCCCCAGCATTTT.

This clonotype was seen repeatedly, ten times or more. This beta chain was picked up by a library intended for alpha chains and is off target, so its count carries little meaning. The genes are TRBV27 and TRBJ2-5; weak D call: TRBD1 (6 bases). The CDR3 runs 15 residues. CDR1 is MNHEY, CDR2 SMNVEV, per germline (reference sequence). Trimming left V 5 bases short and J 4 bases short, with 17 bases between. In DNA, the CDR3 is TGTGCCAGCAGTCCTCTACAGGGAAGGGGAGAGACCCAGTACTTC. This gives the protein CASSPLQGRGETQYF.

This clonotype was detected a few times. This beta chain appears as a stray read in a library generated for alpha chains; its size is not informative. The chain carries TRBV20-1 and TRBJ1-1, with TRBD1 as a possible D gene (5 bases). Germline CDR1 and CDR2: DFQATT and SNEGSKA (reference sequence). This CDR3 has 15 amino acids. V shed 8 bases and J shed 0 bases, with 19 bases lying between them. In DNA, the CDR3 is TGCAGTCCTACCCCACGGACAAATTTGAACACTGAAGCTTTCTTT. Amino acids: CSPTPRTNLNTEAFF.

This clonotype was detected a few times. With the library built for alpha chains, this beta chain is off target and its frequency is not meaningful. V is TRBV6-2 or TRBV6-3 and J is TRBJ2-3, with 8 bases that match TRBD2. The CDR3 has 15 residues. V lost 5 bases and J lost 2; bases outside the gene matches: 6. Per germline, CDR1 MNHEY and CDR2 SVGEGT. CDR3 protein: CASSSSSGHTDTQYF. The CDR3 DNA sequence: TGTGCCAGCAGTAGCTCTAGCGGGCACACAGATACGCAGTATTTT.

In its sample, this clonotype was seen many times. This beta chain came through as a stray read in a library set up for alpha chains, and its size says little. V usage is TRBV19 and J usage is TRBJ1-2; D not resolved. The CDR3 has 13 amino acids. Germline assignment: CDR1 LNHDA and CDR2 SQIVND (reference sequence). The V end lost 2 bases, the J end lost 6 bases, and 10 bases lay between the germline ends. CDR3 nucleotide sequence: TGTGCCAGTAGTATATCCGGGGTTGATGGCTACACCTTC. Protein product: CASSISGVDGYTF. Based on the CDR3 plus reference TRBV19 and TRBJ1-2, the full variable domain is DGGITQSPKYLFRKEGQNVTLSCEQNLNHDAMYWYRQDPGQGLRLIYYSQIVNDFQKGDIAEGYSVSREKKESFPLTVTSAQKNPTAFYLCASSISGVDGYTFGSGTRLTVV.

There are many counts of this clonotype. This beta chain came through as a stray read in a library set up for alpha chains, and its size says little. CDR3 DNA sequence: TGTGCCAGCAGCGTAACTCCAGCAAACATTCAGTACTTC. It is translated as CASSVTPANIQYF. The chain is built from TRBV9 and TRBJ2-4; D gene ambiguous. V dropped 1 base and J dropped 6 bases, with 8 bases sitting between them. Germline-derived CDR1 and CDR2 are SGDLS and YYNGEE. The length of the CDR3 is 13 residues.

This clonotype was counted many times. Within a library made for alpha chains, this beta chain is off target, and its count is uninformative. The V gene is TRBV7-2, the J gene TRBJ2-1, with 8 bases identical to TRBD2. The J segment lost 6 bases and the V segment lost 5 bases, leaving 9 bases of the junction unmatched. Germline V gene sequence: CDR1 SGHTA, CDR2 FQGNSA. The CDR3 length is 15 residues. The CDR3 sequence is CASSPTGTSRNEQFF. For the CDR3, the DNA is TGTGCCAGCAGCCCGACCGGGACTAGTCGCAATGAGCAGTTCTTC.

This clonotype is classed as medium-sized (0.01 to 0.1%). For a library built for alpha chains, this beta chain is a stray read; little rests on its size. The V call is TRBV29-1, the J call TRBJ2-7, with 9 bases lining up with TRBD1. The ends lost 1 base at V and 4 bases at J; junction bases unmatched: 8. The CDR3 has 15 residues. Germline loops: CDR1 SQVTM, CDR2 ANQGSEA. CDR3 DNA sequence: TGCAGCGTTGAAGGGCCCGGGACAGGGTTGTACGAGCAGTACTTC. Encoded protein: CSVEGPGTGLYEQYF.

In this sample, this clonotype turned up many times. A library prepared for alpha chains yielded this beta chain as an off-target read; its size is of little meaning. This rearrangement joins TRBV20-1 to TRBJ2-1, with 11 bases matching TRBD2. This CDR3 region has 18 residues. Germline V CDR1 and CDR2: DFQATT, SNEGSKA (reference sequence). With V trimmed by 3 bases and J by 3 bases, 13 bases remained unmatched. The CDR3 nucleotides are TGCAGTGCTAGGACTAGCGGGACCTCCTCTAATTACTACAATGAGCAGTTCTTC. Residues: CSARTSGTSSNYYNEQFF.

This clonotype was recorded at least ten times. Because this beta chain is a stray read in a library intended to capture alpha chains, its abundance should not be given much weight. In DNA form, the CDR3 reads TGTGCCAGCAGTTTAAGCGCGCACGAAAACATTCAGTACTTC. Translated: CASSLSAHENIQYF. The rearrangement links TRBV27 to TRBJ2-4; D unresolved. Trimming shortened V by 2 bases and J by 5 bases, and 10 bases separated the two germline ends. Germline V lookup: CDR1 MNHEY, CDR2 SMNVEV (reference sequence). CDR3 length: 14 residues.

This clonotype was recorded many times. Little can be read into the size of this beta chain, an off-target read in a library designed for alpha chains. The rearrangement joins TRBV27 to TRBJ1-1; D gene ambiguous. V was clipped by 5 bases and J by 5 bases, with 12 bases between them. The germline V gene encodes CDR1 MNHEY and CDR2 SMNVEV (reference sequence). The CDR3 sequence is 13 residues long. CDR3 protein: CASSPPGRTEAFF. CDR3 bases: TGTGCCAGCAGTCCTCCCGGGAGAACTGAAGCTTTCTTT.

By sample fraction, this clonotype is medium-sized (0.01 to 0.1%). Being off target in a library aimed at alpha chains, this beta chain has a size of little meaning. The CDR3 sequence is CASREKAGSSYNEQFF. The CDR3 DNA is TGTGCCAGCCGAGAAAAAGCGGGATCCTCCTACAATGAGCAGTTCTTC. The rearrangement links TRBV27 to TRBJ2-1; 7 bases fit TRBD2. Per germline, CDR1 MNHEY and CDR2 SMNVEV (reference sequence). Unmatched junction bases numbered 10, after V lost 8 bases and J lost 0 bases. This CDR3 contains 16 residues.

At least ten counts were recorded for this clonotype. This beta chain is an unintended read in a library built for alpha chains; its size means little. The chain links TRBV6-1 to TRBJ2-3; a weak D match, TRBD2 (7 bases). Trimming pared 4 bases from V and 7 bases from J, leaving 18 bases between. The CDR3 is 15 amino acids. The germline gives CDR1 MNHNS, CDR2 SASEGT. The CDR3 DNA is TGTGCCAGCAGTGGAGGGGGGGTAGGCGCTAATACGCAGTATTTT. It is translated as CASSGGGVGANTQYF.

This clonotype is deemed medium-sized. Found in a library prepared for alpha chains, this beta chain is an off-target read, and its abundance has little meaning. V is TRBV5-6 and J is TRBJ1-2, with unresolved D. Looked up from germline, CDR1 is SGHDT and CDR2 is YYEEEE. This CDR3 region has 13 residues. V was pared by 4 bases and J by 7 bases, with 14 bases between. CDR3 in DNA: TGTGCCAGCAGCCCCGGACCGGGCTCTGGCTACACCTTC. Its protein is CASSPGPGSGYTF.

This clonotype was counted ten times or more. As an off-target read in a library built for alpha chains, this beta chain has a frequency of little significance. The V call is TRBV5-1, the J call TRBJ1-1; D is ambiguous. Germline CDR1 is SGHRS and CDR2 is YFSETQ. V dropped 4 bases and J dropped 0 bases, with 7 bases sitting between them. The CDR3 has 13 residues. CDR3 amino acids: CASSEVMNTEAFF. The CDR3 coding sequence is TGCGCCAGCAGCGAAGTCATGAACACTGAAGCTTTCTTT.

This clonotype has at least ten counts. Within a library made for alpha chains, this beta chain is off target, and its count is uninformative. The J gene is TRBJ1-5, the V gene TRBV4-1; no clear D. Germline values: CDR1 MGHRA, CDR2 YSYEKL. Trimming took off 1 base at V and 6 bases at J, with 7 bases between the two ends. The CDR3 consists of 13 residues. The CDR3 is CASSQGRAQPQHF. The CDR3, as DNA: TGCGCCAGCAGCCAAGGGAGGGCTCAGCCCCAGCATTTT.

In this sample, this clonotype turned up many times. The library was designed around alpha chains, so this beta chain is a stray read whose abundance carries little weight. J is TRBJ2-1 and V is TRBV30, with no clear D. V was cut by 4 bases and J by 0 bases, with 10 bases left in between. This CDR3 has 14 amino acids. Germline CDR1 and CDR2: GTSNPN and SVGIG (reference sequence). The CDR3 spells CAWMAENSYNEQFF. The CDR3 DNA is TGTGCCTGGATGGCGGAAAACTCCTACAATGAGCAGTTCTTC.

Relative to its sample, this clonotype is medium-sized (0.01 to 0.1%). This beta chain was picked up by a library intended for alpha chains and is off target, so its count carries little meaning. In DNA, the CDR3 is TGCGCCAGCAGCTTGGAGTTAGGACAGTTTTTCGGCTACACCTTC. Translation: CASSLELGQFFGYTF. The chain links TRBV5-1 to TRBJ1-2, with D tentatively TRBD1 (6 bases). The germline V and J ends were trimmed by 0 bases and 8 bases, with 17 bases remaining between them. The germline V gene encodes CDR1 SGHRS and CDR2 YFSETQ. The CDR3 length is 15 residues.

This clonotype is deemed medium-sized. Because this beta chain is a stray read in a library intended to capture alpha chains, its abundance should not be given much weight. The chain has TRBV7-2 and TRBJ2-2, with D maybe TRBD2 (6 bases). Germline CDR1 and CDR2: SGHTA and FQGNSA. V lost 1 base, J lost 4 bases, and 7 bases lay in between. The CDR3 totals 14 residues. CDR3 sequence (DNA): TGTGCCAGCAGCTTAGTGCGGGGCACCGGGGAGCTGTTTTTT. It specifies CASSLVRGTGELFF.

The table lists this clonotype with many counts. Being off target in a library aimed at alpha chains, this beta chain has a size of little meaning. The V gene is TRBV5-1, the J gene TRBJ2-3; possible D gene TRBD2, 5 bases. The V end lost 2 bases, the J end lost 2 bases, and 9 bases lay between the germline ends. Germline V gene sequence: CDR1 SGHRS, CDR2 YFSETQ. This CDR3 region has 14 residues. CDR3 nucleotide sequence: TGCGCCAGCAGCTTCCGACTATACACAGATACGCAGTATTTT. Protein: CASSFRLYTDTQYF.

This clonotype was recorded many times. A library prepared for alpha chains yielded this beta chain as an off-target read; its size is of little meaning. The chain has TRBV28 and TRBJ2-2; D call uncertain. V was clipped by 2 bases and J by 2 bases, with 3 bases between them. The CDR3 extends over 13 amino acids. The germline V gene encodes CDR1 MDHEN and CDR2 SYDVKM. The CDR3 nucleotides read TGTGCCAGCAGTTTACCAAACACCGGGGAGCTGTTTTTT. Translating gives CASSLPNTGELFF.

This clonotype appeared many times. This beta chain appears as a stray read in a library generated for alpha chains; its size is not informative. CDR3 amino acids: CASRPDGAAAFF. CDR3 sequence (DNA): TGTGCCAGCAGACCAGATGGAGCGGCGGCTTTCTTT. The chain carries TRBV7-2 and TRBJ1-1, with no clear D. Germline V gene sequence: CDR1 SGHTA, CDR2 FQGNSA. This CDR3 is 12 amino acids long. V lost 6 bases, J lost 11 bases, and 16 bases lay in between.

This clonotype was detected many times. Within a library made for alpha chains, this beta chain is off target, and its count is uninformative. The chain recombines TRBV18 with TRBJ2-5; no definite D call. The germline CDR1 and CDR2 sequences are KGHSH and LQKENI. V was shortened by 3 bases and J by 0 bases, with 11 bases between the two germline ends. The CDR3 is 15 residues long. CDR3 in DNA: TGTGCCAGCTCACCCCGTATGGGGTACCAAGAGACCCAGTACTTC. Translated, it gives CASSPRMGYQETQYF.

This clonotype was detected ten times or more. Being off target in a library aimed at alpha chains, this beta chain has a size of little meaning. The V gene is TRBV11-2, the J gene TRBJ1-1; D gene ambiguous. With 1 base removed from V and 0 bases from J, the gap between germline ends came to 6 bases. CDR1 is SGHAT and CDR2 is FQNNGV in the germline V gene. The CDR3 totals 14 residues. CDR3 bases: TGTGCCAGCAGCTTAGTTAGTATGAACACTGAAGCTTTCTTT. Encoded protein: CASSLVSMNTEAFF.

This clonotype was counted ten times or more. The library was prepared for alpha chains; this beta chain is a stray read, so its frequency means little. The chain joins TRBV7-2 to TRBJ2-3; unclear D gene. The CDR3 consists of 14 residues. Per germline, CDR1 SGHTA and CDR2 FQGNSA. V was clipped by 2 bases and J by 2 bases, with 8 bases between them. The CDR3 loop reads CASSLTRNTDTQYF. The CDR3 DNA sequence: TGTGCCAGCAGCTTAACCAGGAACACAGATACGCAGTATTTT.